The rows below give T cell receptor beta chains drawn from one sample of a study of PD-1 blockade in classical Hodgkin lymphoma. Assay: immunoSEQ multiplex PCR; the TCRdb copy retains only in-frame clones and omits some. The table records more than 75,000 clones, about 93% of them present only once. Sequences were derived from peripheral blood mononuclear cells (PBMCs), sampled before the fourth cycle of nivolumab. These receptors were obtained from a human donor with classical Hodgkin lymphoma. Each CDR3 is given with its conserved first and last residue. A D gene is named only where the DNA matches it firmly. Size is stated for part of the rows, as once, few or many counts, or as a class when the clone is expanded.

clone_size	v_call	j_call	d_call	cdr3_nt	cdr3_aa
.	TRBV7-2	TRBJ2-1	.	TGTGCCAGCAGCTCTACTAGATTCTCCTACAATGAGCAGTTCTTC	CASSSTRFSYNEQFF
.	TRBV13	TRBJ2-5	.	TGTGCCAGCAGCTCACAGGGAGGGGAGACCCAGTACTTC	CASSSQGGETQYF
.	TRBV6-6	TRBJ1-1	.	TGTGCCAGCAGGGACAGTTTGAACACTGAAGCTTTCTTT	CASRDSLNTEAFF
.	TRBV5-1	TRBJ2-3	TRBD2	TGCGCCAGCAGCTTGACTAGCGGACTCACAGATACGCAGTATTTT	CASSLTSGLTDTQYF
.	TRBV5-1	TRBJ2-7	.	TGCGCCAGCAGCTTGGAGAACAGCCCTTCCTACGAGCAGTACTTC	CASSLENSPSYEQYF
.	TRBV7-3	TRBJ2-1	.	TGTGCCAGCAGCTTAAATTCGGTCCCATTTACCTACAATGAGCAGTTCTTC	CASSLNSVPFTYNEQFF
.	TRBV4-2	TRBJ2-1	.	TGTGCCAGCAGCCAAGATCGCCATGAGCAGTTCTTC	CASSQDRHEQFF
.	TRBV28	TRBJ1-5	TRBD1	TGTGCCAGCAGTTTATGGCCTCCGACAGGGAGGAGAAGTTCCTATAGCAATCAGCCCCAGCATTTT	CASSLWPPTGRRSSYSNQPQHF
.	TRBV30	TRBJ2-7	TRBD1	TGTGCCTGGAGTGCAACAGGGGTCGAGCAGTACTTC	CAWSATGVEQYF
few	TRBV5-4	TRBJ2-5	.	TGTGCCAGCAGCTTGGCCGGGTCAGAGACCCAGTACTTC	CASSLAGSETQYF
.	TRBV9	TRBJ2-3	TRBD2	TGTGCCAGCAGCCACCTTTTAGGGGAGGGCGGCACAGATACGCAGTATTTT	CASSHLLGEGGTDTQYF
.	TRBV7-9	TRBJ2-7	TRBD1	TGTGCCAGCAGCTTAGGCGGACAGGCTTACGAGCAGTACTTC	CASSLGGQAYEQYF
.	TRBV27	TRBJ2-3	TRBD1	TGTGCCAGCAGTTTATTCGGACAGGGCGGCGGACATACGCAGTATTTT	CASSLFGQGGGHTQYF
.	TRBV7-7	TRBJ2-5	.	TGTGCCAGCAGCCAAAGGGACACAGAGACCCAGTACTTC	CASSQRDTETQYF
.	TRBV7-6	TRBJ1-2	TRBD1	TGTGCCAGCAGCTTTTCATCCACAGGGGGTTCTGGCTACACCTTC	CASSFSSTGGSGYTF
.	TRBV28	TRBJ1-4	.	TGTGCCAGCAGTCCCGGTGACTTATTGCTCGGGACAATGGTGTTTTTT	CASSPGDLLLGTMVFF
.	TRBV30	TRBJ1-1	.	TGTGCCTGGAGGGACACGCCTGAAGCTTTCTTT	CAWRDTPEAFF
.	TRBV7-6	TRBJ2-3	TRBD2	TGTGCCAGCAGCCGGGAACTAGCGGGAGGCACAGATACGCAGTATTTT	CASSRELAGGTDTQYF
.	TRBV5-1	TRBJ1-1	TRBD1	TGCGCCAGCAGTCCCGGGACAGGGAACACTGAAGCTTTCTTT	CASSPGTGNTEAFF
.	TRBV27	TRBJ2-1	.	TGTGCCAGCAGTTTATCGAAAAACAATGAGCAGTTCTTC	CASSLSKNNEQFF
.	TRBV6-5	TRBJ2-3	TRBD2	TGTGCCAGCAGTCGACTAGCGGGAGCTTCAGATACGCAGTATTTT	CASSRLAGASDTQYF
.	TRBV5-6	TRBJ1-5	.	TGTGCCAGCAGCTTGGCCGGGTTAGGGGATCAGCCCCAGCATTTT	CASSLAGLGDQPQHF
.	TRBV6-1	TRBJ2-5	.	TGTGCCAGCAGGGAGGGACGGCCCCAAGAGACCCAGTACTTC	CASREGRPQETQYF
.	TRBV28	TRBJ1-5	.	TGTGCCAGCAAGGAGGGGGAGCAGCCCCAGCATTTT	CASKEGEQPQHF
.	TRBV19	TRBJ1-5	TRBD1	TGTGCCAGTAGTCGGGGGGGACAGGGTTACAATCAGCCCCAGCATTTT	CASSRGGQGYNQPQHF
.	TRBV5-4	TRBJ2-1	.	TGTGCCAGCAGCTTGGATAGCGGCAACTCCTACAATGAGCAGTTCTTC	CASSLDSGNSYNEQFF
.	TRBV7-9	TRBJ2-7	.	TGTGCCAGCAGCTTCGCAGGGCAGTACGAGCAGTACTTC	CASSFAGQYEQYF
.	TRBV7-9	TRBJ2-7	TRBD1	TGTGCCAGCAGCTTAGGGGGACAGGGGGCATCTCAGTACTTC	CASSLGGQGASQYF
.	TRBV6-7	TRBJ2-7	.	TGTGCCAGCAGTTACTCGCCCGACCCAGGGACCTACGAGCAGTACTTC	CASSYSPDPGTYEQYF
.	TRBV2	TRBJ1-1	TRBD1	TGTGCCACGGGACAGCCTTCGAACACTGAAGCTTTCTTT	CATGQPSNTEAFF
.	TRBV2	TRBJ1-3	.	TGTGCCAGCAGTGAAACGGTTATAGGCAGGGGACGAAACACCATATATTTT	CASSETVIGRGRNTIYF
.	TRBV6-1	TRBJ2-1	TRBD2	TGTGCCAGCAGTGTAACTGGGGCTAGCGGGAGGCCCAATGAGCAGTTCTTC	CASSVTGASGRPNEQFF
.	TRBV28	TRBJ1-5	.	TGTGCCAGCAGTTGGGACCGGGACAAGGGGGACAATCAGCCCCAGCATTTT	CASSWDRDKGDNQPQHF
.	TRBV11-2	TRBJ2-7	.	TGTGCCAGCAGCTTTGGGTTCTCCTACGAGCAGTACTTC	CASSFGFSYEQYF
.	TRBV5-1	TRBJ1-6	TRBD1	TGCGCCAGCAGCCCTGCGGACAGGGGTGGGTCACCCCTCCACTTT	CASSPADRGGSPLHF
.	TRBV30	TRBJ1-2	TRBD1	TGTGCCTGGACCTTGGACAGGGGGCTCATTTCCGGTGGCTACACCTTC	CAWTLDRGLISGGYTF
once	TRBV27	TRBJ2-7	.	TGTGCCAGCAGTTTGGAAAGATTCTCCTACGAGCAGTACTTC	CASSLERFSYEQYF
.	TRBV11-2	TRBJ2-3	TRBD2	TGTGCCAGCAGCCGAGGACTAGCGGGAGCAGATACGCAGTATTTT	CASSRGLAGADTQYF
.	TRBV6-1	TRBJ2-1	.	TGTGCCAGCAGTGAGACTCCACATACCTCTTACAATGAGCAGTTCTTC	CASSETPHTSYNEQFF
.	TRBV19	TRBJ1-1	.	TGTGCCCCCTCGAGGCCCAGGGCAACTAACACTGAAGCTTTCTTT	CAPSRPRATNTEAFF
.	TRBV9	TRBJ2-3	.	TGTGCCAGCAGCGTCTGGGTGGCGGCGGAGGAGGATACGCAGTATTTT	CASSVWVAAEEDTQYF
.	TRBV2	TRBJ2-1	TRBD2	TGCAAAACTAGCGGGAAGCTTGAGCAGTTCTTC	CKTSGKLEQFF
.	TRBV7-3	TRBJ2-7	TRBD1	TGTGCCAGCAGTCGACAGGGCTCCTACGAGCAGTACTTC	CASSRQGSYEQYF
few	TRBV27	TRBJ1-5	.	TGTGCCAGCAGTCTTGGTGGATATAGCAATCAGCCCCAGCATTTT	CASSLGGYSNQPQHF
.	TRBV9	TRBJ2-7	TRBD2	TGTGCCAGCAGCTCCCTCCGGGACTACCCAACCTACGAGCAGTACTTC	CASSSLRDYPTYEQYF
.	TRBV28	TRBJ2-7	TRBD1	TGTGCCAGCAGTTTTGGCCCCATGAGGGGGCGCGACGGGGACGAGCAGTACTTC	CASSFGPMRGRDGDEQYF
.	TRBV6-1	TRBJ2-5	TRBD1	TGTGCCAGCAGTGTCCAACAGGGGTACCAAGAGACCCAGTACTTC	CASSVQQGYQETQYF